The clone carrying this T cell receptor (beta chain) was seen a handful of times. This entry is derived from a study of blood T cells in healthy people across ages. A J-beta primer mix and a sample-barcoded 5' primer were used in a second PCR of roughly 6 to 11 cycles. MiXCR was run by TCRdb on the 5' RACE reads, yielding one entry per CDR3 protein. The sample holds about 1.6 million distinct CDR3 sequences, about 31% seen once. CDR1 MDHEN and CDR2 SYDVKM come from the germline V gene. Trimming pared 5 bases from V and 5 bases from J, leaving 12 bases between. The CDR3 is made up of 13 amino acids. J is TRBJ1-2 and V is TRBV28, with D perhaps TRBD1 (5 bases). This TCR was sampled from a woman in her twenties or thirties in good health. Sample: blood. Written as DNA, the CDR3 is TGTGCCAGCAGTCCCCAACAGGCGTATGGCTACACCTTC. Its translation: CASSPQQAYGYTF.